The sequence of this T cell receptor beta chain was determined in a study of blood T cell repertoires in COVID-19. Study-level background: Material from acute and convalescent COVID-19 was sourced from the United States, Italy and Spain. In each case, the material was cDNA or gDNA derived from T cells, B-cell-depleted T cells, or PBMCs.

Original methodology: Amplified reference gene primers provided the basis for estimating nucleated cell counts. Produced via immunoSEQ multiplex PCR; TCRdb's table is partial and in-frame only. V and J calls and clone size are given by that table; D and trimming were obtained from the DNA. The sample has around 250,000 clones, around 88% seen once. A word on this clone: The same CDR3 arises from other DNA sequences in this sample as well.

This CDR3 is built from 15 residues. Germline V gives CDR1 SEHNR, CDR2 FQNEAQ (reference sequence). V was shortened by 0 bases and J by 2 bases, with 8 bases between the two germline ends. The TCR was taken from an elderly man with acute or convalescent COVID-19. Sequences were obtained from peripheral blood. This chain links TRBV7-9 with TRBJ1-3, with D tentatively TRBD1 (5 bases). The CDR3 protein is CASSLAGGAGNTIYF. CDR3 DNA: TGTGCCAGCAGCTTAGCTGGGGGGGCTGGAAACACCATATATTTT.